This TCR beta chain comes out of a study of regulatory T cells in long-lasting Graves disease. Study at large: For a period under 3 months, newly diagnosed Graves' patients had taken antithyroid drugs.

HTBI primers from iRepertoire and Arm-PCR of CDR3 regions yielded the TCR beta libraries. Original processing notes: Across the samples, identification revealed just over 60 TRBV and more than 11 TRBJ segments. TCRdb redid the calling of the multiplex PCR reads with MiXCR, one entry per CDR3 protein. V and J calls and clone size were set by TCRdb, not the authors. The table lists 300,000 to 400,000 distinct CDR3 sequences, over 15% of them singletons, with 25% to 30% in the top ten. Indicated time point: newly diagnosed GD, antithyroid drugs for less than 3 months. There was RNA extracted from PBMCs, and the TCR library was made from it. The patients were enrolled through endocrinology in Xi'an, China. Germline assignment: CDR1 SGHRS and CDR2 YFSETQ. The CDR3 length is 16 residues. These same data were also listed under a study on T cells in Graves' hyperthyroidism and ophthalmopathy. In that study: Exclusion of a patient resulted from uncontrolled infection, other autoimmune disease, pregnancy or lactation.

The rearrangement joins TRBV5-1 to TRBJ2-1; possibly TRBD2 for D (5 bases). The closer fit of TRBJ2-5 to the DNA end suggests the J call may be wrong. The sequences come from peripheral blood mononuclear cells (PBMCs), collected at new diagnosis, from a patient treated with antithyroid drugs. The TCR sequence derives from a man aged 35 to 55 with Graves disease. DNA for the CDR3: TGCGCCAGCAGCTTGGCCGGAAGCGGCACCCCCAGAACCCAGTACTTC. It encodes CASSLAGSGTPRTQYF.